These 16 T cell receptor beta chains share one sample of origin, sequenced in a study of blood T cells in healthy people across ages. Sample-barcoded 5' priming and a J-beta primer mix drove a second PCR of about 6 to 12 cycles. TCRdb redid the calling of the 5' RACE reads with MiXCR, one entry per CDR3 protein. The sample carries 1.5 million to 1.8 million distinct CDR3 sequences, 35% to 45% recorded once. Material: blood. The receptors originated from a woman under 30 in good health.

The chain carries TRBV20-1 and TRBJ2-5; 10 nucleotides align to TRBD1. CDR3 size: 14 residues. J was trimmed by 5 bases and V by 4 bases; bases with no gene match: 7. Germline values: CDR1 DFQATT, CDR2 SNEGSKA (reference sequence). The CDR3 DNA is TGCAGTGCTAAAGGGGACAGGGGCGGTGAGACCCAGTACTTC. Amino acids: CSAKGDRGGETQYF.

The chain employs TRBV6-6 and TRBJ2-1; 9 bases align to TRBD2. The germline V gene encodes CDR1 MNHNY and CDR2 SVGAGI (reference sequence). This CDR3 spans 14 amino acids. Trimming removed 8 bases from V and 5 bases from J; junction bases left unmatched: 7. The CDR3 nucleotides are TGTGCCAGCCTTCGGACTAGCGCACACAATGAGCAGTTCTTC. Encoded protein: CASLRTSAHNEQFF.

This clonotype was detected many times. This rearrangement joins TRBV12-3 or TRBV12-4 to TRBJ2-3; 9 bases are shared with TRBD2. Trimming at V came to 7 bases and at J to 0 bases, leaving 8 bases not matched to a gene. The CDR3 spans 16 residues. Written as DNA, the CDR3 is TGTGCCAGCAATGACCCGGGACTAGCTAGCACAGATACGCAGTATTTT. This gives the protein CASNDPGLASTDTQYF.

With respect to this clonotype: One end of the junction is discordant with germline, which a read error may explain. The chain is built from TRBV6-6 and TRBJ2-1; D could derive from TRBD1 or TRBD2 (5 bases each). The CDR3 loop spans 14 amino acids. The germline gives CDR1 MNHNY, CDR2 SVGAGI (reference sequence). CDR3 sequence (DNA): TGTGCCAGCAGCTCCCGGGACCCCCACAATGAGCAATACTTC. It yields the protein CASSSRDPHNEQYF.

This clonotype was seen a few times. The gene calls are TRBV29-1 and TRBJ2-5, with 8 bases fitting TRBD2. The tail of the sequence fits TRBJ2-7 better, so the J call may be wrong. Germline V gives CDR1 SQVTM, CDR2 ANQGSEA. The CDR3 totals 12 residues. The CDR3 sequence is CSAGTSRYEQYF. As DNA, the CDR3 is TGCAGCGCGGGGACTAGTAGGTACGAGCAGTACTTC.

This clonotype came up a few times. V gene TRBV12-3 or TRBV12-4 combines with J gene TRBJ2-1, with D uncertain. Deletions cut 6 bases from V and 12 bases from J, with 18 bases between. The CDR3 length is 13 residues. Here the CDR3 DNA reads TGTGCCAGCAGCCATCGTTTGGTAGAGAGGCAGTTCTTC. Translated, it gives CASSHRLVERQFF.

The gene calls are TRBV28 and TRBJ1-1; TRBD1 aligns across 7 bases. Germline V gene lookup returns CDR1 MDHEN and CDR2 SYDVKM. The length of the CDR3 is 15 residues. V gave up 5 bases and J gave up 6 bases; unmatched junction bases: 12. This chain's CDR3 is CASSRPTGKDPEAFF. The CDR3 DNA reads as TGTGCCAGCAGTCGGCCGACAGGGAAGGACCCTGAAGCTTTCTTT. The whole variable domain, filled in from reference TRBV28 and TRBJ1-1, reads DVKVTQSSRYLVKRTGEKVFLECVQDMDHENMFWYRQDPGLGLRLIYFSYDVKMKEKGDIPEGYSVSREKKERFSLILESASTNQTSMYLCASSRPTGKDPEAFFGQGTRLTVV.

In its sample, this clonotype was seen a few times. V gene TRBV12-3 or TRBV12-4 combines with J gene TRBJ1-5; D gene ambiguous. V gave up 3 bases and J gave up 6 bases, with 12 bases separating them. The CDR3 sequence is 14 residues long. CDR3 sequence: CASSFTGVSQPQHF. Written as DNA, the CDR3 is TGTGCCAGCAGTTTTACTGGAGTAAGTCAGCCCCAGCATTTT.

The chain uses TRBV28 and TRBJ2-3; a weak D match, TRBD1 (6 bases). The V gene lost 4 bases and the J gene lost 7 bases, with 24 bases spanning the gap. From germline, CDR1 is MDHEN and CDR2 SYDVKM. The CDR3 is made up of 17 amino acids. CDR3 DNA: TGTGCCAGCAGTTGGGGTTCGAAGGGGACAAATATCTATACGCAGTATTTT. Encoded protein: CASSWGSKGTNIYTQYF.

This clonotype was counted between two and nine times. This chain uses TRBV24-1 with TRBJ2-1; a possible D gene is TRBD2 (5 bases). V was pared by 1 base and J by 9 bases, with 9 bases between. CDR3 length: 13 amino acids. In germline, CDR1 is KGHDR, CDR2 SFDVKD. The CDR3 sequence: CATSDLVAGEQFF. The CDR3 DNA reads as TGTGCCACCAGTGATTTAGTTGCGGGTGAGCAGTTCTTC.

CDR3: CASSQVGGIQYF. CDR3 DNA: TGCGCCAGCAGCCAAGTCGGGGGAATTCAGTACTTC. This rearrangement joins TRBV4-3 to TRBJ2-7; TRBD2 is a possible D gene (6 bases). Germline-derived CDR1 and CDR2 are LGHNA and YSLEER. V was clipped by 1 base and J by 10 bases, with 11 bases between them. The CDR3 totals 12 residues.

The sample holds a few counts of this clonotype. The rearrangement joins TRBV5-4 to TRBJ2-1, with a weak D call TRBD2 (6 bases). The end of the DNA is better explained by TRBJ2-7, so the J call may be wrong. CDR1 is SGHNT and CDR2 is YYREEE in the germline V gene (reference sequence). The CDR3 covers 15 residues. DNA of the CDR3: TGTGCCAGCAGCTTGGGGCGGGATTCCTACAATGAGCAGTACTTC. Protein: CASSLGRDSYNEQYF.

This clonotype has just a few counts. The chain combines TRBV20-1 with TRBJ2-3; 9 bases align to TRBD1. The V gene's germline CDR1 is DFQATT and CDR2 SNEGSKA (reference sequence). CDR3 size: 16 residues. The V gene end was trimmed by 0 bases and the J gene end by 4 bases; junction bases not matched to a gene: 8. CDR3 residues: CSAREGLRQGADTQYF. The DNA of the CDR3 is TGCAGTGCTAGAGAAGGACTGAGACAGGGGGCAGATACGCAGTATTTT.

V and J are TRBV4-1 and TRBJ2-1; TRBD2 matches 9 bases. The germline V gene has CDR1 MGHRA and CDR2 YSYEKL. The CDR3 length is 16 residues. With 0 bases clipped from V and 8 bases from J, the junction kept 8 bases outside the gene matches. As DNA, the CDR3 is TGCGCCAGCAGCCAAGATGGGGGACTAGCAGGCGATGAGCAGTTCTTC. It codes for CASSQDGGLAGDEQFF.

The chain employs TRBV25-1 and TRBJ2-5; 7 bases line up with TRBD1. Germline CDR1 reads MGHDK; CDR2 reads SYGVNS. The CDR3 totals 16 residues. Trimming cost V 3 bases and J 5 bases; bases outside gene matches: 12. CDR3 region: CASSEPGTVAIETQYF. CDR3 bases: TGTGCCAGCAGTGAGCCAGGGACAGTGGCGATTGAGACCCAGTACTTC.

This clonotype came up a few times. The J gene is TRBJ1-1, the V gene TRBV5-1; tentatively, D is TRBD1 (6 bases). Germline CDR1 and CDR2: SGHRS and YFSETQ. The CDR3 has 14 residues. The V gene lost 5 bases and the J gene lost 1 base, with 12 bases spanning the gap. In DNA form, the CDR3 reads TGCGCCAGCAGGAGGGGGACGGAGAACACTGAAGCTTTCTTT. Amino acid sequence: CASRRGTENTEAFF. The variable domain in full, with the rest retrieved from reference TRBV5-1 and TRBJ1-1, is KAGVTQTPRYLIKTRGQQVTLSCSPISGHRSVSWYQQTPGQGLQFLFEYFSETQRNKGNFPGRFSGRQFSNSRSEMNVSTLELGDSALYLCASRRGTENTEAFFGQGTRLTVV.